A selection of T cell receptor beta chains follows, all from one sample in a study of shared clonotypes between healthy human individuals. The protocol was immunoSEQ multiplex PCR, while the TCRdb copy is restricted to in-frame clones and leaves out a portion. The sample contains some 980,000 clones, less than 85% of which appear only once. Input material: memory CD4+ T cells sorted from blood. The receptors come from a man aged 18 to 30 in good health. CDR3s include the opening cysteine and the closing phenylalanine or tryptophan. Each record gives: clone size, D gene, CDR3 length, V gene, J gene, CDR3 DNA, CDR3 protein. D genes are given only for firm matches. Size is omitted from some rows. Given values are once, few, many or a class for expanded clones.

>many|TRBD1|14|TRBV19|TRBJ2-7
TGTGCCAGTAGTAGGACAGGGAAGGACTACGAGCAGTACTTC
CASSRTGKDYEQYF
>few|.|16|TRBV14|TRBJ1-2
TGTGCCAGCAGCCACTATACGGGGGCCGAACCCTATGGCTACACCTTC
CASSHYTGAEPYGYTF
>few|.|14|TRBV30|TRBJ2-1
TGTGCCCTGGGAGGGACAGTCTCCTACAATGAGCAGTTCTTC
CALGGTVSYNEQFF
>.|TRBD2|17|TRBV7-2|TRBJ2-3
TGTGCCAGCAGCCCAGAGGTTAGCGGGAAGGGCACAGATACGCAGTATTTT
CASSPEVSGKGTDTQYF
>.|TRBD2|14|TRBV11-2|TRBJ2-3
TGTGCCAGCAGCTTCGGGGGGAGCACAGATACGCAGTATTTT
CASSFGGSTDTQYF
>.|.|15|TRBV28|TRBJ1-5
TGTGCCAGCAGCAAGGACAGTTATAGCAATCAGCCCCAGCATTTT
CASSKDSYSNQPQHF
>.|TRBD1|15|TRBV9|TRBJ1-4
TGTGCCAGCAGCGTCGACAGGGCCACTAATGAAAAACTGTTTTTT
CASSVDRATNEKLFF
>once|.|14|TRBV2|TRBJ1-4
TGTGCCAGCAGTGAACTCGGGTCGTGGGAAAAACTGTTTTTT
CASSELGSWEKLFF
>few|TRBD1|17|TRBV7-9|TRBJ2-3
TGTGCCAGCAGCTTCCATCGGGACAGGGGGATCGGAGATACGCAGTATTTT
CASSFHRDRGIGDTQYF
>.|.|15|TRBV5-1|TRBJ2-1
TGCGCCAGCAGCTGGGAAGACAGGACCTACAATGAGCAGTTCTTC
CASSWEDRTYNEQFF
>few|.|13|TRBV18|TRBJ1-5
TGTGCCAGCTCGCTACGGCTGGAACAGCCCCAGCATTTT
CASSLRLEQPQHF
>once|.|16|TRBV11-3|TRBJ1-1
TGTGCCAGCAGCTTAGTCACCTCCGGGATCGGCACTGAAGCTTTCTTT
CASSLVTSGIGTEAFF
>.|.|17|TRBV6-4|TRBJ2-3
TGTGCCAGCAGCCCCGAACCTTCCCGGTTCGGCACAGATACGCAGTATTTT
CASSPEPSRFGTDTQYF
>.|TRBD2|15|TRBV9|TRBJ2-2
TGTGCCAGCACCGGAAGCGGGAGGAACACCGGGGAGCTGTTTTTT
CASTGSGRNTGELFF
>.|.|15|TRBV7-2|TRBJ2-3
TGTGCCAGCAGCTTAGAGGGACCCCGAAGGGGTACGCAGTATTTT
CASSLEGPRRGTQYF
>few|.|14|TRBV19|TRBJ2-7
TGTGCCAGTCGTGCCTGGGACGGTTCCTACGAGCAGTACTTC
CASRAWDGSYEQYF
>.|.|18|TRBV6-1|TRBJ2-4
TGTGCCAGCAGTGAAGTGCAGGAGCCGTCGCGGACCAAAAACATTCAGTACTTC
CASSEVQEPSRTKNIQYF